Listed below are T cell receptor beta chains from one sample, sequenced in a study of blood T cell repertoires in COVID-19. Here immunoSEQ multiplex PCR was the method, and the copy in TCRdb shows in-frame clones only, minus some. This table holds 180,000 or so clones, roughly 76% found once. What was sequenced was peripheral blood. The receptors shown here come from a woman aged 50 to 60 with active or convalescent COVID-19. CDR3s include the opening cysteine and the closing phenylalanine or tryptophan. Each record gives: V gene, J gene, D gene, clone size, CDR3 DNA, CDR3 protein. A D gene is named only where the DNA matches it firmly. Where a row states a size, it is once, few, many or the class of an expanded clone; other rows omit it.

TRBV28	TRBJ1-2	-	once	TGTGCCAGCAGTTCAAACTATGGCTACACCTTC	CASSSNYGYTF
TRBV21-1	TRBJ2-1	-	-	TGTGCCAGCAGCAAAGGTCGTCTAGCGGGGGGGCGGAGCTCCTACAATGAGCAGTTCTTC	CASSKGRLAGGRSSYNEQFF
TRBV19	TRBJ1-5	-	-	TGTGCCAGTAGTATAGGTGGGCAGGGCAATCAGCCCCAGCATTTT	CASSIGGQGNQPQHF
TRBV6-6	TRBJ2-1	-	once	TGTGCCAGCAGTCACCCCACAAGCTACAATGAGCAGTTCTTC	CASSHPTSYNEQFF
TRBV6-1	TRBJ1-4	-	-	TGTGCCAGCAGTGGAGCATCACAGGGCAATGAAAAACTGTTTTTT	CASSGASQGNEKLFF
TRBV6-5	TRBJ2-3	-	-	TGTGCCAGCGGGGGGAGGGGGGAACGATTAGATACGCAGTATTTT	CASGGRGERLDTQYF
TRBV9	TRBJ1-4	TRBD1	-	TGTGCCAGCAGCGTAGTTATCAGGGGGCAAATTAATGAAAAACTGTTTTTT	CASSVVIRGQINEKLFF
TRBV3-1/TRBV3-2	TRBJ2-3	-	-	TGTGCCAGCAGCCAAGATAAACGGGGGGCCTCCAACACAGATACGCAGTATTTT	CASSQDKRGASNTDTQYF
TRBV28	TRBJ1-2	-	few	TGTGCCAGCAGTTTAGACAGAGCTAACTATGGCTACACCTTC	CASSLDRANYGYTF
TRBV7-3	TRBJ2-7	-	-	TGTGCCAGCAGCCTCACCGCGACTGGCTCCTACGAGCAGTACTTC	CASSLTATGSYEQYF
TRBV30	TRBJ1-5	TRBD1	-	TGTGCCTGGAGCAAGGGACAGATCCATCAGCCCCAGCATTTT	CAWSKGQIHQPQHF
TRBV5-1	TRBJ2-2	-	few	TGCGCCAGCAGAGAGATGCAAGAGGGCACCGGGGAGCTGTTTTTT	CASREMQEGTGELFF
TRBV5-6	TRBJ2-3	TRBD2	-	TGTGCCAGCAGCCCGGCGGGGGGACCCACAGATACGCAGTATTTT	CASSPAGGPTDTQYF
TRBV12-3/TRBV12-4	TRBJ1-5	-	-	TGTGCCAGCAGTTTAAGGGGAAATCAGCCCCAGCATTTT	CASSLRGNQPQHF
TRBV28	TRBJ2-7	TRBD1	-	TGTGCCAGCAGCGTTGGTGGGACAGGGGGTTACGAGCAGTACTTC	CASSVGGTGGYEQYF
TRBV19	TRBJ1-5	TRBD1	-	TGTGCCAGTAGTGCCCGACAGGGGGGAAGCAATCAGCCCCAGCATTTT	CASSARQGGSNQPQHF
TRBV28	TRBJ1-1	TRBD1	-	TGTGCCAGCAGTACAAACCGGGACAGGGGTAGGACTGAAGCTTTCTTT	CASSTNRDRGRTEAFF
TRBV28	TRBJ2-7	-	-	TGTGCCAGCAGTTTAGCCTTGAGGGAGCAGTACTTC	CASSLALREQYF
TRBV20-1	TRBJ1-2	-	-	TGCAGTGTGGGCAAAGGGGGTGGCTACACCTTC	CSVGKGGGYTF
TRBV19	TRBJ1-6	-	few	TGTGCCAGTAAAGGGGGTTCACCCCTCCACTTT	CASKGGSPLHF